The 32 T cell receptor beta chains below were found in one sample sequenced in a study of T cells in localized non-small cell lung cancer. Repertoires were generated with immunoSEQ multiplex PCR, while TCRdb's copy carries only in-frame clones and drops some. Altogether some 1,800 clones are present, about 22% being singletons, with the ten largest covering around 12%. Sequencing used lung tumor tissue, obtained before any cancer treatment. The receptors derive from a male donor aged 60 or over with stage I lung adenocarcinoma.

CDR3 nucleotides: TGCGCCAGCAGCCCAGGGACAGGGGGAGGTGAAAAACTGTTTTTT. Its translation: CASSPGTGGGEKLFF. The chain has TRBV5-1 and TRBJ1-4; 11 positions match TRBD1. The CDR3 is made up of 15 amino acids. The V segment lost 4 bases and the J segment 7 bases; nucleotides outside the gene matches: 6. CDR1 SGHRS and CDR2 YFSETQ come from the germline V gene.

This clone was seen more than once but under ten times. The chain carries TRBV9 and TRBJ1-6; no clear D. This CDR3 is built from 16 residues. Germline values: CDR1 SGDLS, CDR2 YYNGEE. V was pared by 7 bases and J by 5 bases, with 19 bases between. The CDR3 region is CASQLSRASHNSPLHF. The CDR3 DNA follows: TGTGCCAGCCAATTGAGCCGGGCATCTCATAATTCACCCCTCCACTTT.

The chain carries TRBV18 and TRBJ1-4; D perhaps matches TRBD1 (6 bases). Germline V lookup: CDR1 KGHSH, CDR2 LQKENI. The CDR3 extends over 16 amino acids. Trimming took off 2 bases at V and 5 bases at J, with 15 bases between the two ends. CDR3 nucleotide sequence: TGTGCCAGCTCACCAGGGGGCCAAGCCTCAAATGAAAAACTGTTTTTT. Its translation is CASSPGGQASNEKLFF.

The genes are TRBV29-1 and TRBJ2-6; no firm D call. The length of the CDR3 is 16 residues. Per germline, CDR1 SQVTM and CDR2 ANQGSEA. V was clipped by 0 bases and J by 2 bases, with 11 bases between them. The CDR3 sequence: CSVEDWKGPGANVLTF. CDR3 DNA sequence: TGCAGCGTTGAAGATTGGAAAGGGCCTGGGGCCAACGTCCTGACTTTC.

V usage is TRBV11-3 and J usage is TRBJ2-3; D perhaps matches TRBD2 (6 bases). This CDR3 is 15 amino acids long. V was cut by 5 bases and J by 0 bases, with 12 bases left in between. From germline, CDR1 is SGHNT and CDR2 YENEEA. The CDR3 DNA sequence: TGTGCCAGCAGCCCAGGAGGGTTGAGCACAGATACGCAGTATTTT. Its translation: CASSPGGLSTDTQYF.

This clone was seen only once. J is TRBJ2-1 and V is TRBV18, with 7 bases identical to TRBD1. The CDR3 covers 15 residues. The ends lost 3 bases at V and 0 bases at J; junction bases unmatched: 2. The V gene's germline CDR1 is KGHSH and CDR2 LQKENI. CDR3 region: CASSPWDSSYNEQFF. In DNA form, the CDR3 reads TGTGCCAGCTCACCCTGGGACAGCTCCTACAATGAGCAGTTCTTC.

This clone was observed a handful of times. This chain uses TRBV6-8 with TRBJ1-3; 9 nucleotides line up with TRBD1. The CDR3 length is 14 residues. Germline values: CDR1 MNHGY, CDR2 SAAAGT. J gave up 2 bases and V 9 bases, and 5 bases lay outside the gene matches. DNA of the CDR3: TGTGCCAGTTTACAGGGGGCTGCTGGAAACACCATATATTTT. This sequence encodes CASLQGAAGNTIYF.

This clone has just one count. The V call is TRBV25-1, the J call TRBJ1-2; perhaps TRBD1 as D (6 bases). The germline V and J ends were trimmed by 2 bases and 4 bases, with 14 bases remaining between them. CDR1 and CDR2 from the germline V gene are MGHDK and SYGVNS. This CDR3 has 15 residues. CDR3 sequence (DNA): TGTGCCAGCAGTGAAGATACAGGGAAAAGCTATGGCTACACCTTC. It specifies CASSEDTGKSYGYTF.

This clone is medium-sized in the sample. V usage is TRBV11-3 and J usage is TRBJ1-2, with 9 bases aligning to TRBD1. CDR1 is SGHNT and CDR2 is YENEEA in the germline V gene. V dropped 5 bases and J dropped 4; count of bases not matched to a gene: 11. The CDR3 covers 16 residues. DNA for the CDR3: TGTGCCAGCAGCCAGGGACAGGGTGAAATCAGCTATGGCTACACCTTC. Protein sequence: CASSQGQGEISYGYTF.

The gene calls are TRBV19 and TRBJ2-1; D unresolved. The V gene lost 1 base and the J gene lost 9 bases, with 7 bases spanning the gap. CDR1 is LNHDA and CDR2 is SQIVND in the germline V gene (reference sequence). CDR3 length equals 12 residues. The CDR3 nucleotides read TGTGCCAGTAGTATAGGGGTTGGTGAGCAGTTCTTC. This sequence encodes CASSIGVGEQFF.

This clone has a handful of counts. The chain is built from TRBV28 and TRBJ2-7; 11 bases agree with TRBD2. This CDR3 contains 15 residues. CDR1 and CDR2 from the germline V gene are MDHEN and SYDVKM. The ends lost 6 bases at V and 2 bases at J; junction bases unmatched: 6. The CDR3 sequence is CASSPTSGGTYEQYF. The DNA for the CDR3 is TGTGCCAGCAGCCCCACTAGCGGGGGAACCTACGAGCAGTACTTC.

The chain has TRBV11-3 and TRBJ2-2; 9 bases are shared with TRBD2. This CDR3 has 18 residues. V dropped 4 bases and J dropped 4; count of bases not matched to a gene: 13. Germline V gene lookup returns CDR1 SGHNT and CDR2 YENEEA. The CDR3 DNA follows: TGTGCCAGCAGCTGGATGCTGGCGGGGGGGCGCGGCACCGGGGAGCTGTTTTTT. The encoded protein is CASSWMLAGGRGTGELFF.

Only a few counts were recorded for this clone. The chain combines TRBV9 with TRBJ2-3, with TRBD1 identical over 8 bases. The CDR3 spans 15 residues. Germline V lookup: CDR1 SGDLS, CDR2 YYNGEE. V lost 5 bases and J lost 4; bases outside the gene matches: 9. The CDR3, as DNA: TGTGCCAGCAGTCGACAGGGGCTCCAGGCAGATACGCAGTATTTT. It is translated as CASSRQGLQADTQYF. Full variable domain (rest looked up from reference TRBV9 and TRBJ2-3): DSGVTQTPKHLITATGQRVTLRCSPRSGDLSVYWYQQSLDQGLQFLIQYYNGEERAKGNILERFSAQQFPDLHSELNLSSLELGDSALYFCASSRQGLQADTQYFGPGTRLTVL.

V gene TRBV9 combines with J gene TRBJ1-3; D might be TRBD1 (5 bases). Germline-derived CDR1 and CDR2 are SGDLS and YYNGEE. The CDR3 loop spans 17 amino acids. Trimming removed 0 bases at V and 2 bases at J, with 15 bases between. CDR3 sequence reads: CASSVGSQGVTGNTIYF. DNA of the CDR3: TGTGCCAGCAGCGTAGGGTCCCAGGGAGTAACTGGAAACACCATATATTTT.

This chain links TRBV6-8 with TRBJ1-5, with 7 bases matching TRBD1. This CDR3 is 14 amino acids long. The trim removed 6 bases at V and 6 bases at J, leaving 8 bases unmatched. CDR1 and CDR2 (germline): MNHGY, SAAAGT. Here the CDR3 reads CASSAGQSSQPQHF. The CDR3 DNA reads TGTGCCAGCAGCGCGGGACAGTCATCTCAGCCCCAGCATTTT.

The J gene is TRBJ2-1, the V gene TRBV6-8; 7 bases map to TRBD2. V lost 10 bases and J lost 2; bases outside the gene matches: 2. Germline CDR1 reads MNHGY; CDR2 reads SAAAGT. This CDR3 region has 12 residues. The chain's CDR3 is CATGGTYNEQFF. DNA for the CDR3: TGTGCCACGGGGGGTACCTACAATGAGCAGTTCTTC.

V gene TRBV14 combines with J gene TRBJ1-2, with D possibly being TRBD1 (5 bases). The germline V and J ends were trimmed by 0 bases and 4 bases, with 12 bases remaining between them. This CDR3 has 15 amino acids. The germline gives CDR1 SGHDN, CDR2 FVKESK. This CDR3 reads CASSQERQNFYGYTF. The CDR3 region has the DNA TGTGCCAGCAGCCAAGAGCGACAGAACTTCTATGGCTACACCTTC.

J is TRBJ1-1 and V is TRBV18; TRBD1 aligns across 9 bases. This CDR3 has 15 amino acids. Germline V gene sequence: CDR1 KGHSH, CDR2 LQKENI. The V segment lost 3 bases and the J segment 2 bases; nucleotides outside the gene matches: 4. The CDR3 DNA is TGTGCCAGCTCACCCGACAGGGGGGGAAACACTGAAGCTTTCTTT. Encoded protein: CASSPDRGGNTEAFF.

V and J are TRBV1 and TRBJ2-1. TRBV1 corresponds to a pseudogene. The CDR3 is 15 amino acids. This CDR3 reads CASSQDRIAGHEQFF. CDR3 bases: TGCGCCAGCAGCCAAGATAGAATAGCAGGTCATGAGCAGTTCTTC.

The genes are TRBV18 and TRBJ1-4, with D perhaps matching TRBD1 (5 bases). The CDR3 is 17 amino acids. Germline V gene sequence: CDR1 KGHSH, CDR2 LQKENI. V lost 3 bases and J lost 0, with 14 bases in between. The CDR3 coding sequence is TGTGCCAGCTCACCGAACGACAGATTTGCAACTAATGAAAAACTGTTTTTT. This gives the protein CASSPNDRFATNEKLFF.

There are a few counts of this clone. No conserved phenylalanine or tryptophan ends this CDR3, so it is likely a read error. It is unclear where the CDR3 begins or ends on the DNA, so no DNA is shown, and the CDR3 is as TCRdb lists it. The chain uses TRBV30 and TRBJ1-1; the tabulated D call, TRBD1, remains unverified against the DNA. Ends included, the CDR3 has 13 residues. Germline V lookup: CDR1 GTSNPN, CDR2 SVGIG (reference sequence). The chain's CDR3 is CAWSKPGTGASSV.

The chain uses TRBV11-3 and TRBJ1-3; the D is unclear. The CDR3 spans 17 residues. CDR1 is SGHNT and CDR2 is YENEEA in the germline V gene. V dropped 3 bases and J dropped 5 bases, with 20 bases sitting between them. CDR3: CASSLGGVWVDRNTIYF. The DNA for the CDR3 is TGTGCCAGCAGCTTGGGCGGTGTCTGGGTAGACCGAAACACCATATATTTT.

This clone is medium-sized within its sample. This sample includes further DNA sequences coding for the same CDR3. This chain connects TRBV9 to TRBJ2-7; D assignment may be TRBD1 or TRBD2 (5 bases each). V gave up 3 bases and J gave up 2 bases, with 12 bases separating them. Per the germline V gene, CDR1 is SGDLS and CDR2 is YYNGEE. The CDR3 has 14 residues. The CDR3 loop is CASSAREGTYEQYF. The CDR3 nucleotides read TGTGCCAGCAGCGCCCGCGAGGGGACCTACGAGCAGTACTTC.

The sample holds a few counts of this clone. V usage is TRBV6-8 and J usage is TRBJ2-3, with 11 bases that match TRBD1. The CDR3 sequence is 17 residues long. V lost 2 bases to trimming and J lost 2 bases; unmatched junction nucleotides: 6. Germline V gene data show CDR1 as MNHGY and CDR2 as SAAAGT. The CDR3 DNA reads as TGTGCCAGCAGTTACCTCGGGACAGGGGGTAACACAGATACGCAGTATTTT. Translation gives CASSYLGTGGNTDTQYF.

This clone is medium-sized by share. This chain links TRBV9 with TRBJ2-2; D uncertain. Trimming took 0 bases from V and 4 from J, leaving 7 bases between them. The CDR3 is 14 amino acids. The germline CDR1 and CDR2 sequences are SGDLS and YYNGEE. The CDR3 loop is CASSVGQITGELFF. Here the CDR3 DNA reads TGTGCCAGCAGCGTAGGCCAGATCACCGGGGAGCTGTTTTTT.

The chain has TRBV7-2 and TRBJ2-5; maybe TRBD1 (6 bases). The length of the CDR3 is 18 residues. CDR1 and CDR2 (germline): SGHTA, FQGNSA. The V gene lost 3 bases and the J gene lost 2 bases, with 22 bases spanning the gap. CDR3 in DNA: TGTGCCAGCAGCTTTGGAAACAGGGCCAGGGGATTTCAAGAGACCCAGTACTTC. Amino acid sequence: CASSFGNRARGFQETQYF.

This clone is labeled medium-sized. J is TRBJ2-3 and V is TRBV9; TRBD2 matches at 9 bases. Germline V lookup: CDR1 SGDLS, CDR2 YYNGEE. This CDR3 contains 15 residues. The junction had 9 bases not matched to a gene; V was cut back by 5 bases and J by 5 bases. The CDR3 loop reads CASSEERGAGDTQYF. The CDR3 DNA reads as TGTGCCAGCAGTGAAGAGCGGGGGGCCGGAGATACGCAGTATTTT.

The CDR3 reads CASSRGTGMGYGYTF. The CDR3 nucleotides are TGTGCCAGCAGCCGGGGGACAGGGATGGGCTATGGCTACACCTTC. The gene calls are TRBV9 and TRBJ1-2; 9 bases are a match to TRBD1. This CDR3 is 15 amino acids long. Unmatched junction bases numbered 8, after V lost 4 bases and J lost 4 bases. CDR1 and CDR2 from the germline V gene are SGDLS and YYNGEE. Filled out from reference TRBV9 and TRBJ1-2, the complete variable domain reads DSGVTQTPKHLITATGQRVTLRCSPRSGDLSVYWYQQSLDQGLQFLIQYYNGEERAKGNILERFSAQQFPDLHSELNLSSLELGDSALYFCASSRGTGMGYGYTFGSGTRLTVV.

This clone was recorded a few times. The chain joins TRBV6-8 to TRBJ2-7, with TRBD2 identical over 7 bases. Germline V gene data show CDR1 as MNHGY and CDR2 as SAAAGT. CDR3 length: 14 residues. Unmatched junction bases numbered 3, after V lost 2 bases and J lost 2 bases. CDR3 sequence reads: CASSYPSGTYEQYF. The DNA of the CDR3 is TGTGCCAGCAGTTACCCTAGCGGAACCTACGAGCAGTACTTC.

The chain has TRBV9 and TRBJ1-4, with 7 bases identical to TRBD1. CDR1 is SGDLS, CDR2 YYNGEE, per germline. V shed 4 bases and J 4 bases; nucleotides not matched to a gene: 4. This CDR3 spans 14 amino acids. The chain's CDR3 is CASSLRGGNEKLFF. CDR3 coding DNA: TGTGCCAGCAGCCTCAGGGGGGGTAATGAAAAACTGTTTTTT. Full variable domain (missing parts from reference TRBV9 and TRBJ1-4): DSGVTQTPKHLITATGQRVTLRCSPRSGDLSVYWYQQSLDQGLQFLIQYYNGEERAKGNILERFSAQQFPDLHSELNLSSLELGDSALYFCASSLRGGNEKLFFGSGTQLSVL.

V usage is TRBV9 and J usage is TRBJ1-1; tentative D call: TRBD1 (6 bases). From germline, CDR1 is SGDLS and CDR2 YYNGEE. With 4 bases removed from V and 3 bases from J, the gap between germline ends came to 22 bases. The length of the CDR3 is 17 residues. The CDR3 bases are TGTGCCAGCAGCCCACCCTTCGGGGGCGCTTTGGACACTGAAGCTTTCTTT. Its protein is CASSPPFGGALDTEAFF.

This clone has only a few counts. The V gene is TRBV11-3, the J gene TRBJ2-4; 7 bases match TRBD1. Looked up from germline, CDR1 is SGHNT and CDR2 is YENEEA. The V gene end was trimmed by 4 bases and the J gene end by 0 bases; junction bases not matched to a gene: 6. The CDR3 totals 16 residues. Here the CDR3 reads CASSSLGQKAKNIQYF. CDR3 DNA sequence: TGTGCCAGCAGCTCCTTGGGACAGAAAGCCAAAAACATTCAGTACTTC.